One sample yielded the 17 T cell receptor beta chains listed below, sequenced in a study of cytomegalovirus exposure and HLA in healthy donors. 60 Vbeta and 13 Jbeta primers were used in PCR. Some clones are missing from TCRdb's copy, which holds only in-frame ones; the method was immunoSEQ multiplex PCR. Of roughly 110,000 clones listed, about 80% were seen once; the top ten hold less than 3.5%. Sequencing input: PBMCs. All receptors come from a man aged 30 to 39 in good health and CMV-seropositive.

The CDR3 DNA reads as TGTGCCAGCAGAGTCCAGGGTGGAGAGACCCAGTACTTC. It codes for CASRVQGGETQYF. The chain links TRBV5-4 to TRBJ2-5, with D possibly matching TRBD1 (5 bases). The CDR3 is made up of 13 amino acids. Germline V lookup: CDR1 SGHNT, CDR2 YYREEE (reference sequence). Trimming stripped 5 bases from V and 4 bases from J, with 12 bases between.

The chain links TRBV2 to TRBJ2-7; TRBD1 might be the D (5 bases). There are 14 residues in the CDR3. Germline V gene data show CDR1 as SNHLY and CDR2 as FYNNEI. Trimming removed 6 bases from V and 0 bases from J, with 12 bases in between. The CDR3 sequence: CASRGRQSSYEQYF. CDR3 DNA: TGTGCCAGCAGGGGCCGACAGAGCTCCTACGAGCAGTACTTC.

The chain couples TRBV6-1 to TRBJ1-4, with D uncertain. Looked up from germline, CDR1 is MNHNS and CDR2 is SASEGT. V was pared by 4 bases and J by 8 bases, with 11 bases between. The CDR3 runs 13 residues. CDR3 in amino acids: CASSAGEGEKLFF. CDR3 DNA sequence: TGTGCCAGCAGTGCTGGGGAGGGCGAAAAACTGTTTTTT.

This chain's CDR3 is CASSKEVGGADGNTIYF. The DNA for the CDR3 is TGTGCCAGCAGCAAAGAAGTTGGGGGGGCCGATGGAAACACCATATATTTT. V gene TRBV21-1 combines with J gene TRBJ1-3. TRBV21-1 is reported as a pseudogene. The CDR3 is made up of 17 amino acids.

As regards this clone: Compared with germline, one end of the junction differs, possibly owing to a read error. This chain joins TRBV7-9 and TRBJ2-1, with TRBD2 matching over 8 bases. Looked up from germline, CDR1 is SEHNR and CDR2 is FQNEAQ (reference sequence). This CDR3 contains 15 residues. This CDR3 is CSSSFIGSGGDEQFF. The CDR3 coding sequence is TGTTCCAGCAGCTTTATAGGTTCGGGGGGGGATGAGCAGTTCTTC.

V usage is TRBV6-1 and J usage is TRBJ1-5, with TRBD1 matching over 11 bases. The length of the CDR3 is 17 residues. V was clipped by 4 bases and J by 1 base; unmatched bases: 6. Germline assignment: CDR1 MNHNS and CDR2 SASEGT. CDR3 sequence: CASSAGQGGLSNQPQHF. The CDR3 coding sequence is TGTGCCAGCAGTGCGGGACAGGGGGGCCTAAGCAATCAGCCCCAGCATTTT.

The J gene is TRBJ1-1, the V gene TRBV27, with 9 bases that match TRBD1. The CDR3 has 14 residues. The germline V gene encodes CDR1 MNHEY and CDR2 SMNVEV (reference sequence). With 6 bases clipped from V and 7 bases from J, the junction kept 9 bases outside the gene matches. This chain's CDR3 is CASRDTGGAVEAFF. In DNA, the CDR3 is TGTGCCAGCAGAGACACAGGGGGCGCAGTTGAAGCTTTCTTT.

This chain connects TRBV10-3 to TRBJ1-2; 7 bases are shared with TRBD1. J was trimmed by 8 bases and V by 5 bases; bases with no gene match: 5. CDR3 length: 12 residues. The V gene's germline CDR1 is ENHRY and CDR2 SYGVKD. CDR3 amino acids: CAISPQGVGYTF. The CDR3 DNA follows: TGTGCCATCAGTCCCCAGGGGGTAGGCTACACCTTC.

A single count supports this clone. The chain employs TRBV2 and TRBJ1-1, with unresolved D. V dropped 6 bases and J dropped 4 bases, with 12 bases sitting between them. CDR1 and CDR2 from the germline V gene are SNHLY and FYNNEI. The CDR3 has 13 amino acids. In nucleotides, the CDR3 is TGTGCCAGCAGGGATACCGGGTTCACTGAAGCTTTCTTT. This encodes CASRDTGFTEAFF.

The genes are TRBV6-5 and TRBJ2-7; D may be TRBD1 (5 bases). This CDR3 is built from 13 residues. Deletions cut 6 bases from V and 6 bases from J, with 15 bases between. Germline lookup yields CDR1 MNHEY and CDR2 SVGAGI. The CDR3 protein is CASSATGLGEQYF. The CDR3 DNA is TGTGCCAGCAGCGCTACAGGTTTGGGCGAGCAGTACTTC.

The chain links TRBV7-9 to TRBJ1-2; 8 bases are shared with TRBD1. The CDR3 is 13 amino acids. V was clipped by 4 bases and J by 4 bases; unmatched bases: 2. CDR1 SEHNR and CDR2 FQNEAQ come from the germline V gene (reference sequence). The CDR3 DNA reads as TGTGCCAGCAGCTCGACAGGGGTCTATGGCTACACCTTC. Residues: CASSSTGVYGYTF. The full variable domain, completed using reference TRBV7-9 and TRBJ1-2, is DTGVSQNPRHKITKRGQNVTFRCDPISEHNRLYWYRQTLGQGPEFLTYFQNEAQLEKSRLLSDRFSAERPKGSFSTLEIQRTEQGDSAMYLCASSSTGVYGYTFGSGTRLTVV.

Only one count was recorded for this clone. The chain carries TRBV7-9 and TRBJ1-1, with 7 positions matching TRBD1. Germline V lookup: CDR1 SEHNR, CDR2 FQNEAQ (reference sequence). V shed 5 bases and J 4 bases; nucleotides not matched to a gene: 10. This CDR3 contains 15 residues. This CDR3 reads CASSPTTTGVTEAFF. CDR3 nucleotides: TGTGCCAGCAGCCCAACAACCACAGGGGTCACTGAAGCTTTCTTT.

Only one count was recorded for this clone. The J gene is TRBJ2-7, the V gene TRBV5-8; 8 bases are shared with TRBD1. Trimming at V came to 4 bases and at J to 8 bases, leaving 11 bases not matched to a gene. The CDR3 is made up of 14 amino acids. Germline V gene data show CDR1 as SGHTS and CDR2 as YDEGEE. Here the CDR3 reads CASSPEAGGFKQYF. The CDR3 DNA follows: TGTGCCAGCAGCCCTGAAGCAGGGGGCTTCAAGCAGTACTTC.

The CDR3 is CAISARLAGLDNEQFF. The CDR3 region has the DNA TGTGCCATCAGCGCTCGACTAGCGGGGCTCGACAATGAGCAGTTCTTC. The gene calls are TRBV10-3 and TRBJ2-1, with 11 nucleotides matching TRBD2. From germline, CDR1 is ENHRY and CDR2 SYGVKD. Unmatched junction bases numbered 9, after V lost 6 bases and J lost 5 bases. The CDR3 totals 16 residues.

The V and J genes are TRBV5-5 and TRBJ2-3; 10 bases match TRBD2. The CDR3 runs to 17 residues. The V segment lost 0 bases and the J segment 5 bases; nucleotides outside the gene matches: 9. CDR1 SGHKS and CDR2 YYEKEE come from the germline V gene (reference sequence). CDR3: CASSLDSGGIRGDTQYF. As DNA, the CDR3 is TGTGCCAGCAGCTTGGATAGCGGGGGGATCAGGGGAGATACGCAGTATTTT.

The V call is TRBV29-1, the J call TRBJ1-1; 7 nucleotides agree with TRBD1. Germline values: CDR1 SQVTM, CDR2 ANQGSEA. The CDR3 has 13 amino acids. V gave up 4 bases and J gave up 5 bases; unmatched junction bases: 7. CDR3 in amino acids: CSVVGDRGTEAFF. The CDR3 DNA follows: TGCAGCGTTGTCGGGGACAGAGGGACTGAAGCTTTCTTT.

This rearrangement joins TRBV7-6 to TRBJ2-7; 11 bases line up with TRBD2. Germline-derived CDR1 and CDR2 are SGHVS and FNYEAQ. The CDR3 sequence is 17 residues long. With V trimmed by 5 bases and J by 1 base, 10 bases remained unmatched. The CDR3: CASSQTSGVTSSYEQYF. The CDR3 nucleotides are TGTGCCAGCAGCCAGACTAGCGGGGTCACCAGTTCCTACGAGCAGTACTTC.